The 28 T cell receptor beta chains in this list originate from one sample, sequenced in a study of T cell responses to AZD1222 COVID-19 vaccine. Assay used: immunoSEQ multiplex PCR; TCRdb lists only in-frame clones, some missing. The sample lists about 120,000 clones, roughly 91% occurring once. Here the sequenced sample was peripheral blood, taken 28 days after the second AZD1222 dose. Every receptor here comes from an adult who received the AZD1222 COVID-19 vaccine.

The chain uses TRBV4-2 and TRBJ2-1, with TRBD2 matching over 11 bases. The CDR3 has 15 amino acids. The germline CDR1 and CDR2 sequences are LGHNA and YNFKEQ. After removal of 7 bases from V and 7 bases from J, the junction contained 9 bases not matched to a gene. The CDR3 nucleotides read TGTGCCAGCAATCAAGGGGCTAGCGGGAGGAATGAGCAGTTCTTC. Its translation: CASNQGASGRNEQFF.

As concerns this clone: One end of the junction is discordant with germline, which a read error may explain. The chain couples TRBV12-3 or TRBV12-4 to TRBJ2-4, with TRBD2 matching 7 bases. This CDR3 has 12 amino acids. CDR3 bases: TGTGCCAGCAGTGTAGCGGGAAACATTCAGTACTTC. This gives the protein CASSVAGNIQYF.

The chain carries TRBV27 and TRBJ1-1, with D hard to call. Trimming removed 5 bases from V and 0 bases from J, with 7 bases in between. Per germline, CDR1 MNHEY and CDR2 SMNVEV (reference sequence). The CDR3 length is 13 residues. DNA for the CDR3: TGTGCCAGCAGTACTTGGGTGAACACTGAAGCTTTCTTT. Translating gives CASSTWVNTEAFF.

This sequence joins TRBV5-1 and TRBJ1-1; 8 nucleotides match TRBD1. CDR3 size: 15 residues. V trimming: 0 bases; J trimming: 4 bases; junction bases outside the gene matches: 5. Germline CDR1 SGHRS, CDR2 YFSETQ. DNA of the CDR3: TGCGCCAGCAGCTTGGGTACAGGGGGGAGCACTGAAGCTTTCTTT. Its protein is CASSLGTGGSTEAFF.

The V call is TRBV5-1, the J call TRBJ1-2; D possibly corresponds to TRBD1 (5 bases). In germline, CDR1 is SGHRS, CDR2 YFSETQ. V was clipped by 2 bases and J by 4 bases, with 15 bases between them. The CDR3 spans 15 residues. The CDR3 bases are TGCGCCAGCAGCTTTAGTGGCGGGGACCTCTATGGCTACACCTTC. Translated: CASSFSGGDLYGYTF.

The genes are TRBV19 and TRBJ2-7, with 8 bases matching TRBD2. The CDR3 covers 14 residues. In germline, CDR1 is LNHDA, CDR2 SQIVND (reference sequence). The trim removed 6 bases at V and 2 bases at J, leaving 6 bases unmatched. DNA for the CDR3: TGTGCCAGTAGGCCAGCGGGAGCCACCTACGAGCAGTACTTC. This codes for CASRPAGATYEQYF.

This chain uses TRBV7-8 with TRBJ2-7, with D hard to call. The germline CDR1 and CDR2 sequences are SGHVS and FQNEAQ. The CDR3 runs 15 residues. Between the trimmed V and J ends, which lost 0 bases and 1 base, there was a span of 10 bases. DNA of the CDR3: TGTGCCAGCAGCTTAGCTCGGGTCCGATCCTACGAGCAGTACTTC. This sequence encodes CASSLARVRSYEQYF.

The V gene is TRBV11-2, the J gene TRBJ1-1; D gene ambiguous. This CDR3 has 14 amino acids. V was cut by 5 bases and J by 1 base, with 11 bases left in between. Germline values: CDR1 SGHAT, CDR2 FQNNGV. CDR3 bases: TGTGCCAGCAGCCCAAGCTGGGGGAACACTGAAGCTTTCTTT. Translating gives CASSPSWGNTEAFF.

The gene calls are TRBV2 and TRBJ1-3; D call uncertain. The CDR3 sequence is 16 residues long. In germline, CDR1 is SNHLY, CDR2 FYNNEI. Trimming took off 7 bases at V and 0 bases at J, with 16 bases between the two ends. The CDR3 bases are TGTGCCAGCACCGCCGACGGAGCTCGCTCTGGAAACACCATATATTTT. Translation: CASTADGARSGNTIYF.

This clone was picked up a small number of times. This chain links TRBV11-2 with TRBJ2-7; no clear D. Trimming removed 6 bases from V and 0 bases from J, with 6 bases in between. Looked up from germline, CDR1 is SGHAT and CDR2 is FQNNGV. The CDR3 extends over 12 amino acids. The CDR3 nucleotides read TGTGCCAGCAGACAGAGCTCCTACGAGCAGTACTTC. Translation: CASRQSSYEQYF.

The chain joins TRBV3-1 (or the pseudogene TRBV3-2) to TRBJ2-3; D remains ambiguous. Per the germline V gene, CDR1 is LGHDT and CDR2 is YNNKEL (reference sequence). The CDR3 length is 13 residues. V was shortened by 5 bases and J by 5 bases, with 11 bases between the two germline ends. The CDR3 here is CASSTLPRDTQYF. The CDR3 region has the DNA TGTGCCAGCAGCACCCTCCCCAGAGATACGCAGTATTTT.

This sequence joins TRBV14 and TRBJ2-3; D possibly corresponds to TRBD1 (5 bases). Germline-derived CDR1 and CDR2 are SGHDN and FVKESK. This CDR3 has 13 residues. The V end lost 4 bases, the J end lost 8 bases, and 13 bases lay between the germline ends. The CDR3 region is CASSRTAQGTQYF. The CDR3 coding sequence is TGTGCCAGCAGCCGTACGGCGCAGGGTACGCAGTATTTT. The full variable domain, rest sourced from reference TRBV14 and TRBJ2-3, is EAGVTQFPSHSVIEKGQTVTLRCDPISGHDNLYWYRRVMGKEIKFLLHFVKESKQDESGMPNNRFLAERTGGTYSTLKVQPAELEDSGVYFCASSRTAQGTQYFGPGTRLTVL.

The V and J genes are TRBV30 and TRBJ1-2; 7 bases fit TRBD1. The trim removed 1 base at V and 0 bases at J, leaving 5 bases unmatched. CDR1 and CDR2 (germline): GTSNPN, SVGIG (reference sequence). The CDR3 is 15 amino acids. CDR3 in DNA: TGTGCCTGGAGTGAGACAGGGATAACTAACTATGGCTACACCTTC. Translation gives CAWSETGITNYGYTF.

The chain joins TRBV7-9 to TRBJ2-7; TRBD1 agrees at 7 bases. The CDR3 has 16 amino acids. Germline CDR1 and CDR2: SEHNR and FQNEAQ (reference sequence). The ends lost 1 base at V and 0 bases at J; junction bases unmatched: 6. The CDR3 reads CASSLDTGTVSYEQYF. The DNA for the CDR3 is TGTGCCAGCAGCTTAGATACCGGGACAGTCTCCTACGAGCAGTACTTC.

The chain employs TRBV7-2 and TRBJ2-7; either TRBD1 or TRBD2 may supply D (5 bases each). Germline CDR1 is SGHTA and CDR2 is FQGNSA. The V gene lost 5 bases and the J gene lost 3 bases, with 23 bases spanning the gap. The CDR3 totals 17 residues. The CDR3 DNA sequence: TGTGCCAGCAGCCCGAGTAACGGAGAGGGGCGAAACTACGAGCAGTACTTC. Its translation is CASSPSNGEGRNYEQYF. Supplemented by reference TRBV7-2 and TRBJ2-7, the full variable domain reads GAGVSQSPSNKVTEKGKDVELRCDPISGHTALYWYRQSLGQGLEFLIYFQGNSAPDKSGLPSDRFSAERTGGSVSTLTIQRTQQEDSAVYLCASSPSNGEGRNYEQYFGPGTRLTVT.

V is TRBV9 and J is TRBJ1-2; the D is unclear. V gave up 0 bases and J gave up 4 bases, with 10 bases separating them. The germline CDR1 and CDR2 sequences are SGDLS and YYNGEE. This CDR3 region has 14 residues. The CDR3 DNA follows: TGTGCCAGCAGCGTAGCGGCCGGATTCTATGGCTACACCTTC. Translated: CASSVAAGFYGYTF.

The chain employs TRBV4-2 and TRBJ1-2; D is undetermined. From germline, CDR1 is LGHNA and CDR2 YNFKEQ. This CDR3 contains 16 residues. Trimming took off 1 base at V and 7 bases at J, with 19 bases between the two ends. The CDR3 sequence: CASSQVLSGSFGGYTF. DNA for the CDR3: TGTGCCAGCAGCCAAGTCCTGTCAGGTAGCTTCGGTGGCTACACCTTC.

The rearrangement joins TRBV4-1 to TRBJ2-7, with D perhaps matching TRBD2 (5 bases). The CDR3 spans 15 residues. Deletions cut 4 bases from V and 6 bases from J, with 19 bases between. CDR1 is MGHRA and CDR2 is YSYEKL in the germline V gene. The CDR3 DNA sequence: TGCGCCAGCAGCCCCCCTGTAGGAGGCTTAGGCGAGCAGTACTTC. This translates into CASSPPVGGLGEQYF.

Only one count was recorded for this clone. V and J are TRBV14 and TRBJ2-5; 16 bases map to TRBD2. The CDR3 length is 18 residues. CDR1 and CDR2 from the germline V gene are SGHDN and FVKESK. Unmatched junction bases numbered 8, after V lost 4 bases and J lost 3 bases. The CDR3 DNA is TGTGCCAGCAGCCCGGGACTAGCGGGGGGGGCCCGAGAAGAGACCCAGTACTTC. This encodes CASSPGLAGGAREETQYF.

This chain uses TRBV11-3 with TRBJ2-7, with TRBD1 matching 7 bases. Germline assignment: CDR1 SGHNT and CDR2 YENEEA. J gave up 6 bases and V 5 bases, and 4 bases lay outside the gene matches. The CDR3 totals 12 residues. The CDR3 DNA sequence: TGTGCCAGCAGCGTGACAGGGATCGAGCAGTACTTC. Translating gives CASSVTGIEQYF. Using reference TRBV11-3 and TRBJ2-7 for the parts outside the CDR3, the full variable domain is EAGVVQSPRYKIIEKKQPVAFWCNPISGHNTLYWYLQNLGQGPELLIRYENEEAVDDSQLPKDRFSAERLKGVDSTLKIQPAELGDSAVYLCASSVTGIEQYFGPGTRLTVT.

The genes are TRBV23-1 and TRBJ1-2; D gene uncertain. TRBV23-1 is treated as an ORF (open reading frame) with a function not yet certain. Trimming took off 0 bases at V and 3 bases at J, with 26 bases between the two ends. This CDR3 comprises 20 residues. CDR3 protein: CASSQSKRCRRELVYYGYTF. CDR3 nucleotide sequence: TGCGCCAGCAGTCAATCGAAGAGGTGCCGTCGTGAGCTGGTCTACTATGGCTACACCTTC.

This clone appeared a single time. The chain is built from TRBV13 and TRBJ1-6, with TRBD1 matching 9 bases. This CDR3 region has 14 residues. V lost 10 bases and J lost 7; bases outside the gene matches: 8. Germline lookup yields CDR1 PRHDT and CDR2 FYEKMQ (reference sequence). This CDR3 reads CATPGQGYNSPLHF. The CDR3 DNA follows: TGTGCCACCCCGGGACAGGGATACAATTCACCCCTCCACTTT.

V and J are TRBV7-8 and TRBJ2-1; 10 bases line up with TRBD1. V trimming: 5 bases; J trimming: 8 bases; junction bases outside the gene matches: 9. The CDR3 length is 15 residues. Germline V lookup: CDR1 SGHVS, CDR2 FQNEAQ. This CDR3 reads CASSAAGQGFDEQFF. The CDR3 nucleotides read TGTGCCAGCAGCGCCGCGGGACAGGGGTTCGATGAGCAGTTCTTC.

The genes are TRBV14 and TRBJ1-2, with TRBD1 as a possible D gene (5 bases). This CDR3 region has 14 residues. Between the trimmed V and J ends, which lost 2 bases and 6 bases, there was a span of 13 bases. Germline CDR1 reads SGHDN; CDR2 reads FVKESK. CDR3 sequence reads: CASSQYGMGDGYTF. The DNA for the CDR3 is TGTGCCAGCAGCCAATACGGGATGGGGGATGGCTACACCTTC.

The chain employs TRBV5-1 and TRBJ1-2, with D possibly being TRBD1 (5 bases). Germline loops: CDR1 SGHRS, CDR2 YFSETQ. Trimming cost V 4 bases and J 7 bases, with 14 bases left between them. The CDR3 covers 13 residues. The CDR3 protein is CASSLAGAPGYTF. For the CDR3, the DNA is TGCGCCAGCAGCCTGGCCGGGGCGCCTGGCTACACCTTC.

The chain combines TRBV7-2 with TRBJ1-6, with D possibly matching TRBD1 (5 bases). The CDR3 loop spans 17 amino acids. Germline CDR1 reads SGHTA; CDR2 reads FQGNSA. The ends were cut back, 4 bases at V and 0 bases at J, with 13 bases in the middle. CDR3 sequence reads: CASSSNRQSSYNSPLHF. The CDR3 DNA sequence: TGTGCCAGCAGCTCGAACAGGCAGAGCTCCTATAATTCACCCCTCCACTTT.

The genes are TRBV11-3 and TRBJ2-3; 9 nucleotides agree with TRBD2. The CDR3 covers 17 residues. Germline CDR1 and CDR2: SGHNT and YENEEA. V lost 5 bases and J lost 2; bases outside the gene matches: 11. The CDR3 nucleotides are TGTGCCAGCAGCCGATCCAGACTAGCGGAAGACACAGATACGCAGTATTTT. It encodes CASSRSRLAEDTDTQYF. The variable domain in full, with the rest retrieved from reference TRBV11-3 and TRBJ2-3, is EAGVVQSPRYKIIEKKQPVAFWCNPISGHNTLYWYLQNLGQGPELLIRYENEEAVDDSQLPKDRFSAERLKGVDSTLKIQPAELGDSAVYLCASSRSRLAEDTDTQYFGPGTRLTVL.

This clone was seen only once. The rearrangement joins TRBV2 to TRBJ1-1; D call uncertain. The CDR3 has 15 residues. The germline CDR1 and CDR2 sequences are SNHLY and FYNNEI. Trimming removed 5 bases at V and 1 base at J, with 14 bases between. CDR3 loop: CASSLRDTPNTEAFF. The CDR3 DNA reads as TGTGCCAGCAGTCTGAGGGATACACCGAACACTGAAGCTTTCTTT. The full variable domain, completed using reference TRBV2 and TRBJ1-1, is EPEVTQTPSHQVTQMGQEVILRCVPISNHLYFYWYRQILGQKVEFLVSFYNNEISEKSEIFDDQFSVERPDGSNFTLKIRSTKLEDSAMYFCASSLRDTPNTEAFFGQGTRLTVV.